The clone carrying this T cell receptor beta chain was seen many times. These data are taken from a study of T cells after yellow fever vaccination. The V gene's germline CDR1 is SGHRS and CDR2 YFSETQ. V was pared by 0 bases and J by 10 bases, with 10 bases between. The CDR3 contains 13 residues. TCRdb used MiXCR to reprocess the 5' RACE reads, holding one entry per CDR3 protein. The sample has some 300,000 distinct CDR3 sequences, roughly 8.7% seen once. This sequence joins TRBV5-1 and TRBJ1-4; D is unresolved. The clonotype originates from a man between 18 and 29 years old who received the YFV17D yellow fever vaccine. Source: CD4+ T cells sorted from PBMCs, taken 5 days after the yellow fever booster vaccination. The DNA of the CDR3 is TGCGCCAGCAGCTTGGAAGCAGAGGGAAAACTGTTTTTT. This translates into CASSLEAEGKLFF.